This note documents a single T cell receptor (beta chain) sequence. What it binds is not known. This sample was taken from a study of T cells expressing NK-cell markers. About the research overall: The TCR beta repertoires were obtained from sorted CD3+CD56+NKG2C+, CD3+CD56+NKG2C- and CD3+CD56-NKG2C+ T cells.

TCRdb derives one entry per CDR3 protein from the 5' RACE reads, leaving out DNA. The listing records roughly 300,000 distinct CDR3 sequences. The CDR3 has 19 amino acids. Per germline, CDR1 DFQATT and CDR2 SNEGSKA (reference sequence). Findings and caveats of the study: Where a handful of donors were concerned, these clonotypes also led the CD3+CD56-NKG2C+ fraction. For over five donors, the dominant NKG2C+ clonotypes made up roughly 1.0-7.5% of their CD8+ T cells.

Sequencing was carried out using blood T cells: a sorted CD56 or NKG2C T cell subset, CD4+ or CD8+ T cells, or bulk PBMC T cells (not recorded which). V and J are TRBV20-1 and TRBJ2-1; without DNA, the TCRdb call of TRBD2 cannot be checked. This clonotype originated in a woman aged 18-70 years in good health. Here the CDR3 reads CSARHLAPGTIHGYNEQFF.